One and the same sample provided the 3 T cell receptor beta chains below, sequenced in a study of blood T cell repertoires in COVID-19. Method: immunoSEQ multiplex PCR; TCRdb's copy keeps in-frame clones and lacks some. The table records 150,000 to 200,000 clones, over 70% of them present only once. Sequencing was performed on peripheral blood. These receptor sequences come from a man in his fifties or sixties with active or convalescent COVID-19.

The chain carries TRBV3-1 (or the pseudogene TRBV3-2) and TRBJ2-3, with TRBD2 identical over 7 bases. CDR1 LGHDT and CDR2 YNNKEL come from the germline V gene (reference sequence). V lost 0 bases to trimming and J lost 5 bases; unmatched junction nucleotides: 11. The CDR3 extends over 17 amino acids. The CDR3 DNA reads as TGTGCCAGCAGCCAAGAGGGGGGGGGATGGAGGAAAGATACGCAGTATTTT. This sequence encodes CASSQEGGGWRKDTQYF.

This rearrangement joins TRBV6-5 to TRBJ2-1; D might be TRBD2 (5 bases). The germline V gene encodes CDR1 MNHEY and CDR2 SVGAGI. The CDR3 totals 12 residues. V was clipped by 9 bases and J by 10 bases, with 16 bases between them. The DNA for the CDR3 is TGTGCCAGTTTCCGGGGTGGCTCCGAGCAGTTCTTC. This codes for CASFRGGSEQFF.

This rearrangement joins TRBV7-9 to TRBJ2-7; 7 bases line up with TRBD2. Trimming removed 7 bases from V and 7 bases from J; junction bases left unmatched: 10. This CDR3 region has 13 residues. CDR1 and CDR2 from the germline V gene are SEHNR and FQNEAQ (reference sequence). CDR3 protein: CASTLGRGGEQYF. The DNA for the CDR3 is TGTGCCAGCACCCTGGGGAGGGGTGGTGAGCAGTACTTC.